This TCR beta chain was recovered during a study of blood T cell repertoires in COVID-19. Libraries were prepared by immunoSEQ multiplex PCR; TCRdb keeps only in-frame clonotypes and omits some of them. The sample gives over 90,000 clones, around 84% of which show up once; over 10% is in the top ten. Germline lookup yields CDR1 GTSNPN and CDR2 SVGIG (reference sequence). V shed 5 bases, J shed 7 bases, and the junction held 15 bases outside the gene matches. The CDR3 extends over 16 amino acids. What was sequenced was peripheral blood. This chain links TRBV30 with TRBJ2-1; 9 bases line up with TRBD2. The clonotype comes from a woman aged 55-69 years in a cohort sampled during active or convalescent COVID-19. The CDR3 nucleotides read TGTGCCTGGGGTCTCGGGGGCGGGGGGGCGTTAAATGAGCAGTTCTTC. This gives the protein CAWGLGGGGALNEQFF. The variable domain in full, with the rest retrieved from reference TRBV30 and TRBJ2-1, is SQTIHQWPATLVQPVGSPLSLECTVEGTSNPNLYWYRQAAGRGLQLLFYSVGIGQISSEVPQNLSASRPQDRQFILSSKKLLLSDSGFYLCAWGLGGGGALNEQFFGPGTRLTVL.